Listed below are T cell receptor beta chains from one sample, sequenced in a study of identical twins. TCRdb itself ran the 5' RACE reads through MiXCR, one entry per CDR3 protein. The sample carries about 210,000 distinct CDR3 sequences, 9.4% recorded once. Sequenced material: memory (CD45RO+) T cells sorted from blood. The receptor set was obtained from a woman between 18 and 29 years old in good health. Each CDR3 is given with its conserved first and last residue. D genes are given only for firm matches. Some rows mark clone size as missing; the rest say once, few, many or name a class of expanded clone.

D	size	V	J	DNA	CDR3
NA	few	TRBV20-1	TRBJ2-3	TGCAGTGCTAGAGAAGTTACTAGCACAGATACGCAGTATTTT	CSAREVTSTDTQYF
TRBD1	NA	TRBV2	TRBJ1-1	TGTGCCAGCCGCGGACAGGGGGCGCGGACCACTGAAGCTTTCTTT	CASRGQGARTTEAFF
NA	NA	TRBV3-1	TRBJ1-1	TGTGCCAGCAGCCAAGATCGGTTCGGAGGGTCCGGTTTCTTT	CASSQDRFGGSGFF
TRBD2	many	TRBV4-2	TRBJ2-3	TGTGCCAGCAGCCAAGATGCCGGACTAGCGGGAGGCGTGTCAGATACGCAGTATTTT	CASSQDAGLAGGVSDTQYF
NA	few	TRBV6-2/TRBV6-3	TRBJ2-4	TGTGCCAGTAAGGGTGAAAGATCCGGGACACCAAACATTCAGTACTTC	CASKGERSGTPNIQYF
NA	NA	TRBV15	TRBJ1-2	TGTGCCACCAGCAGCCGGGGAACGGGACTCTATGGCTACACCTTC	CATSSRGTGLYGYTF
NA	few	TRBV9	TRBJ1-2	TGTGCCAGCAGCGTAGAGGGGCAAGAGGGCTATGGCTACACCTTC	CASSVEGQEGYGYTF
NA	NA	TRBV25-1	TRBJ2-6	TGTGCCAGCACCACAGCGTCTGGGGCCAACGTCCTGACTTTC	CASTTASGANVLTF
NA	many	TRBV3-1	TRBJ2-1	TGTGCCAGCAGCCAAGATTTGAAGCGAGGCCAACAGTTC	CASSQDLKRGQQF
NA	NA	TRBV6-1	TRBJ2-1	TGTGCCAGCAGTGAATTAATAGCGATCGTGGGGTTCTTC	CASSELIAIVGFF
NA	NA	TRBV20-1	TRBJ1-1	TGCAGTGCGGGGAGGACACCGAACACTGAAGCTTTCTTT	CSAGRTPNTEAFF
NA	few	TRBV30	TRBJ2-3	TGTGCCTGGGGGATCTTGGGTACGCAGTATTTT	CAWGILGTQYF
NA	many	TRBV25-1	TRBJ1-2	TGTGCCAGCAGTCTCTCTGGGGGGTGGCATGGCTACACCTTC	CASSLSGGWHGYTF
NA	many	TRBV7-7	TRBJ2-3	TGTGCTAGCAGCGAGGGACCCAAGGATACGCAGTATTTT	CASSEGPKDTQYF
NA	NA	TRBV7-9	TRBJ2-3	TGTGCCAGCAGCTCAGCCCCAGGGCCTGATACGCAGTATTTT	CASSSAPGPDTQYF
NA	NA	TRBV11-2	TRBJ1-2	TGTGCCAGCAGCCCGGGGGCGCGTACTGACTATGGCTACACCTTC	CASSPGARTDYGYTF
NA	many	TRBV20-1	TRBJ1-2	TGCAGTGCTCCAGTAAACTATGGCTACACCTTC	CSAPVNYGYTF
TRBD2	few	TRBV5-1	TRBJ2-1	TGCGCCAGCAGCTTTCGGACTAGCGGACGTTACAATGAGCAGTTCTTC	CASSFRTSGRYNEQFF
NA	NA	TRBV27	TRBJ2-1	TGTGCCAGCATCCTAACCAGGGGTTCCTACAATGAGCAGTTCTTC	CASILTRGSYNEQFF
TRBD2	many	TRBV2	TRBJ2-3	TGTGCCAGCAGTGTCACTAGCGTCCGCCGAGATACGCAGTATTTT	CASSVTSVRRDTQYF
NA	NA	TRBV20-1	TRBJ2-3	TGCAGTGCGAAAAACGGGGGGCTTGGCACAGATACGCAGTATTTT	CSAKNGGLGTDTQYF
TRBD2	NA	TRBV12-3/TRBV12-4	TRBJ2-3	TGTGCCAGCAGGAATACTAGCGGGAAGGAGTATTTT	CASRNTSGKEYF
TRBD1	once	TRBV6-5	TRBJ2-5	TGTGCCAGCAGTTACAGAGCAGGGGGCTTTCCAAGGGCACTGACCCAGTACTTC	CASSYRAGGFPRALTQYF
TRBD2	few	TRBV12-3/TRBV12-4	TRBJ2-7	TGTGCCTCACGAAGGGGCGGGAGTAGGTACGAGCAGTACTTC	CASRRGGSRYEQYF
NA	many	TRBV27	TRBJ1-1	TGTGCCAGCAGTTTGGGCAGAGTGAACACTGAAGCTTTCTTT	CASSLGRVNTEAFF
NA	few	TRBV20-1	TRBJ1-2	TGCAGTGCTACCAGGTCCCTGGGGGTCCGCTATGGCTACACCTTC	CSATRSLGVRYGYTF
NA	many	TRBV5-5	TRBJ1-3	TGTGCCAGCAGCAGGAGCTCTGGAAACACCATATATTTT	CASSRSSGNTIYF
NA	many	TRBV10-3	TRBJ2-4	TGTGCCAGCTCCATTGCGGCCAAAAACATTCAGTACTTC	CASSIAAKNIQYF
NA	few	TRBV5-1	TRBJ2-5	TGCGCCAGCAAGGTCGGGACTGGGGTGGAGACCCAGTACTTC	CASKVGTGVETQYF
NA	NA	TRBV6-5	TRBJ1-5	TGTGCCAGCAGTTACGACACTTATCAGCCCCAGCATTTT	CASSYDTYQPQHF
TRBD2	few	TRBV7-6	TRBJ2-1	TGTGCCAGCAGCCACGGACTAGCGGGCCTCTCCTACAATGAGCAGTTCTTC	CASSHGLAGLSYNEQFF
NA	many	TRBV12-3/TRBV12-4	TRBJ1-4	TGTGCCAGCAGTTCCCTCGTCGCTAATGAAAAACTGTTTTTT	CASSSLVANEKLFF
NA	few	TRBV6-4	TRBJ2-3	TGTGCCACCAAACTAGCTAATACGCAGTATTTT	CATKLANTQYF
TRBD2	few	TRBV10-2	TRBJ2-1	TGCGCCAGCACGCTAGCGGGGGGAGCTGAGCAGTTCTTC	CASTLAGGAEQFF
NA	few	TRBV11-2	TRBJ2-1	TGTGCCAGCAGCTTAGAGGGGGCGGCGGGTGGTGAGTTCTTC	CASSLEGAAGGEFF
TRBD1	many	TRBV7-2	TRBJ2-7	TGTGCCAGCAGCCTTATCTCCGGGACAGGAATGTACGAGCAGTACTTC	CASSLISGTGMYEQYF
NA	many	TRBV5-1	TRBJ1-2	TGCGCCAGCAGCTTCAGGGACGGAGCTAACTATGGCTACACCTTC	CASSFRDGANYGYTF
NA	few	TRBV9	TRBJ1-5	TGTGCCAGCAGCGCCCAGGACTCGGGCGCTCAGCCCCAGCATTTT	CASSAQDSGAQPQHF
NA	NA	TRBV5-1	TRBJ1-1	TGCGCCAGCAGCGCGGGCATGGTTTGGGAAGGAGCTTTCTTT	CASSAGMVWEGAFF
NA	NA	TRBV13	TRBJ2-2	TGTGCCAGCAGCCGGCGCGGGGTTGTCACCGGGGAGCTGTTTTTT	CASSRRGVVTGELFF
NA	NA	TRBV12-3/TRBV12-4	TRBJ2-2	TGTGCCAGCTTCCTCCGTCAGGGGTCCACCGGGGAGCTGTTTTTT	CASFLRQGSTGELFF
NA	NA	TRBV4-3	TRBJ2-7	TGCGCCAGCAGCCCAGAGATTCAGGGACCCGGCGAGCAGTACTTC	CASSPEIQGPGEQYF
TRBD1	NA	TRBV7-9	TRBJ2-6	TGTGCCAGCAGCTCGGGACAGGGGGCGTATGGGGCCAACGTCCTGACTTTC	CASSSGQGAYGANVLTF
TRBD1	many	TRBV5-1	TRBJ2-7	TGCGCCAGCAGCTTGGAATTCAGGGGGCCCTCCTACGAGCAGTACTTC	CASSLEFRGPSYEQYF
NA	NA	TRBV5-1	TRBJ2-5	TGCGCCAGCAGCCGAGGATCGGTTTCGGAGACCCAGTACTTC	CASSRGSVSETQYF
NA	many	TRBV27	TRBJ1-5	TGTGCCAGCAGTAAGGGATATAGCAATCAGCCCCAGCATTTT	CASSKGYSNQPQHF
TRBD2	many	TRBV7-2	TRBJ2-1	TGTGCCAGCAGCTTAGAACGGGGGGAGGTTTGGTTCTTC	CASSLERGEVWFF
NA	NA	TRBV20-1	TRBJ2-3	TGCAGTGCTAGTCGGAGGCAGGGCAGCACAGATACGCAGTATTTT	CSASRRQGSTDTQYF
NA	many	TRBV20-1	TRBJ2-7	TGCAGTGCTCGGGGCGCAAAGAGCTCCTACGAGCAGTACTTC	CSARGAKSSYEQYF
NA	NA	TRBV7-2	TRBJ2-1	TGTGCCAGCAGCTTCGGTACAGCCTACAATGAGCAGTTCTTC	CASSFGTAYNEQFF
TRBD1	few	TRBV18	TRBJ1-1	TGTGCCAGCTCACAATACCGACAGGGCGCTGAAGCTTTCTTT	CASSQYRQGAEAFF
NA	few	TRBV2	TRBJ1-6	TGTGCCAGCAGTTCTTCCGGCAGCACCAATTCACCCCTCCACTTT	CASSSSGSTNSPLHF
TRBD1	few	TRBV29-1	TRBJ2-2	TGCAGTGTATGGGGGCAGGGGGCTGTCGGGGAGCTGTTTTTT	CSVWGQGAVGELFF
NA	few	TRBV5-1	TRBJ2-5	TGCGCCAGCAGCGGCGGGGGACAGAAACAAGAGACCCAGTACTTC	CASSGGGQKQETQYF